This passage covers 9 T cell receptor beta chains from one sample sequenced in a study of CD8+CD57+ T cells in acquired aplastic anemia. Template material for TCR beta VDJ and CDR3 profiling consisted of genomic DNA. TCRdb used MiXCR to reprocess the reads, holding one entry per CDR3 protein. Among 250,000 to 350,000 distinct CDR3 sequences listed, 45% to 65% were seen once. The sequenced patients had an expansion of CD8+CD57+ cells seen by flow cytometry. The sequenced sample consisted of sorted CD4+, CD8+, or CD8+CD57+ T cells (not recorded which) from PBMCs. These TCRs come from a human donor with aplastic anemia.

In its sample, this clonotype was seen many times. The chain combines TRBV12-3 or TRBV12-4 with TRBJ2-1, with TRBD2 identical over 11 bases. V was clipped by 6 bases and J by 4 bases; unmatched bases: 2. The CDR3 contains 14 residues. The CDR3 is CASRLAGAYNEQFF. In DNA, the CDR3 is TGTGCCAGCAGACTAGCGGGAGCTTACAATGAGCAGTTCTTC.

This chain uses TRBV5-5 with TRBJ2-3; D is perhaps TRBD1 (6 bases). The germline gives CDR1 SGHKS, CDR2 YYEKEE (reference sequence). CDR3 length: 15 amino acids. The V gene lost 4 bases and the J gene lost 2 bases, with 14 bases spanning the gap. CDR3 nucleotides: TGTGCCAGCAGCCGGGGACATGGGCCCACAGATACGCAGTATTTT. This translates into CASSRGHGPTDTQYF.

This sequence joins TRBV2 and TRBJ2-2; D perhaps matches TRBD2 (7 bases). The CDR3 loop spans 16 amino acids. The V gene lost 0 bases and the J gene lost 4 bases, with 12 bases spanning the gap. CDR1 and CDR2 from the germline V gene are SNHLY and FYNNEI. The CDR3 DNA follows: TGTGCCAGCAGTGAAGCGGGGGCGGGGGTCACCGGGGAGCTGTTTTTT. Its protein is CASSEAGAGVTGELFF.

A few counts support this clonotype. V is TRBV10-3 and J is TRBJ2-2, with TRBD2 as a possible D gene (6 bases). The germline V and J ends were trimmed by 11 bases and 7 bases, with 20 bases remaining between them. The CDR3 contains 14 residues. Looked up from germline, CDR1 is ENHRY and CDR2 is SYGVKD. CDR3 sequence reads: CAGGTGRAHGELFF. As DNA, the CDR3 is TGTGCCGGAGGGACGGGCAGGGCCCACGGGGAGCTGTTTTTT.

This clonotype was detected many times. The chain uses TRBV5-1 and TRBJ2-7, with 10 bases identical to TRBD1. The CDR3 has 18 residues. With V trimmed by 0 bases and J by 4 bases, 13 bases remained unmatched. Germline lookup yields CDR1 SGHRS and CDR2 YFSETQ. CDR3 nucleotide sequence: TGCGCCAGCAGCTTGGCCCGGGGCGCCGGGACAGGGGCGTACGAGCAGTACTTC. This codes for CASSLARGAGTGAYEQYF.

This clonotype occurred many times. V usage is TRBV15 and J usage is TRBJ2-2, with no clear D. Germline V CDR1 and CDR2: LNHNV, YYDKDF (reference sequence). Trimming left V 0 bases short and J 6 bases short, with 11 bases between. The CDR3 covers 15 residues. The CDR3 loop is CATSRDRAGPGELFF. DNA of the CDR3: TGTGCCACCAGCAGAGATCGTGCAGGCCCCGGGGAGCTGTTTTTT.

This clonotype has a count of ten or more. This chain connects TRBV11-2 to TRBJ2-7; perhaps TRBD2 as D (6 bases). There are 16 residues in the CDR3. Germline V CDR1 and CDR2: SGHAT, FQNNGV. The germline V and J ends were trimmed by 0 bases and 2 bases, with 14 bases remaining between them. The CDR3 protein is CASSLEGGTATYEQYF. The CDR3 DNA reads as TGTGCCAGCAGCTTAGAGGGCGGGACGGCAACCTACGAGCAGTACTTC. The whole variable domain, remainder taken from reference TRBV11-2 and TRBJ2-7, is EAGVAQSPRYKIIEKRQSVAFWCNPISGHATLYWYQQILGQGPKLLIQFQNNGVVDDSQLPKDRFSAERLKGVDSTLKIQPAKLEDSAVYLCASSLEGGTATYEQYFGPGTRLTVT.

The rearrangement joins TRBV9 to TRBJ1-1, with a tentative D call TRBD1 (5 bases). The V gene's germline CDR1 is SGDLS and CDR2 YYNGEE. V gave up 0 bases and J gave up 5 bases, with 8 bases separating them. CDR3 length: 13 amino acids. This chain's CDR3 is CASSVGDGTEAFF. In DNA, the CDR3 is TGTGCCAGCAGCGTAGGGGACGGTACTGAAGCTTTCTTT.

This clonotype was seen more than once but under ten times. The chain couples TRBV5-1 to TRBJ2-3, with D tentatively TRBD2 (6 bases). Germline assignment: CDR1 SGHRS and CDR2 YFSETQ. V shed 3 bases and J shed 2 bases, with 13 bases lying between them. This CDR3 contains 15 residues. CDR3 DNA: TGCGCCAGCAGCTCATTAGCGGATTCCACAGATACGCAGTATTTT. Encoded protein: CASSSLADSTDTQYF. The entire variable domain, with the rest obtained from reference TRBV5-1 and TRBJ2-3, is as follows: KAGVTQTPRYLIKTRGQQVTLSCSPISGHRSVSWYQQTPGQGLQFLFEYFSETQRNKGNFPGRFSGRQFSNSRSEMNVSTLELGDSALYLCASSSLADSTDTQYFGPGTRLTVL.